This T cell receptor beta chain was found in a study of blood T cell repertoires in COVID-19 (TCRdb year 2020). Looking at the study overall: The collaborator samples originated in the United States, Italy and Spain and spanned the acute and convalescent phases of COVID-19. A freely available public database, intended as a resource for researchers studying the immune response to SARS-CoV-2, is where the repertoires were released. Where available, HLA class I and class II types were obtained from metadata supplied by the sample provider rather than from assay-based typing. Subjects who had been exposed to COVID-19, were actively infected with it, or had recovered from it provided the deeply sampled blood TCRbeta repertoires that made up the dataset. The sample metadata nearly always contained a de-identified subject ID, COVID-19 status, age in years and sex. The material from the prospective study consisted of cDNA or gDNA derived from T cells, B-cell-depleted T cells, or PBMCs. Samples came from the ongoing ImmuneRACE study (first 160 participants) plus 1,254 subjects from 6 global collaborators.

The research as a whole found: Clinical and demographic metadata were provided uncurated, with the amount varying by source and participant.

On this clone itself: There is no known antigen for this receptor. Within one base of it there is no much larger clone, and no base qualities were kept.

In the prospective study, participants were about 18 to 89 years old, resided in approximately 25 geographic areas of the United States, and were enrolled through a virtual design. In the prospective study, participants were assigned to cohorts based on the clinical history participants reported in a screening survey and a study questionnaire. Each participant in the prospective study had whole blood, serum and a nasopharyngeal or oropharyngeal swab collected by mobile phlebotomists. Over an approximately 2-month period, participants in the prospective study had the option of providing additional blood draws and questionnaires. Before DNA extraction, blood samples from the prospective study were shipped at room temperature or frozen. V loses 0 bases, J loses 8 bases, and the germline ends lie 17 bases apart. CDR1 and CDR2, per the germline V gene (reference sequence), are LGHDT and YNNKEL. Inclusive of the bounding cysteine and phenylalanine, the CDR3 is 17 residues long. Of all the DNA, just the CDR3 is kept, 51 bases in frame from base 1.

The immunoSEQ Assay, a bias-controlled multiplex PCR, was used to amplify TCRbeta CDR3 regions from genomic DNA. Processing in the source paper ran as follows. Within the assay, amplification of reference gene primers was used to estimate how many nucleated cells each sample contained. To quantify the absolute abundance of each unique TCRbeta CDR3 rearrangement, sequence reads were collapsed and filtered. For each sample, productive Simpson clonality was calculated by taking the square root of Simpson's diversity index across productive rearrangements. TCRdb provides this immuneACCESS table in a form limited to in-frame rearrangements. Some clones are lacking; in checked studies, under half of them reflect an unresolved V gene, and why the rest are absent is not known. The V and J calls and clone size come from that table; D and trimming were worked out from the DNA. The sample includes 200,000 or so clones, with 80% to 90% observed a single time. Over 3% of the sample rests with the top ten.

This clonotype originated in a woman aged 40 to 50 with acute COVID-19. The rearrangement joined TRBV3-1 (or the pseudogene TRBV3-2) to TRBJ1-6; tentative D gene TRBD1, with 5 bases matching. Sequencing was done on a sample of PBMCs or T cells enriched from blood (not recorded which). The DNA sequence is as follows: TGTGCCAGCAGCCAAGATGGCGGGGCCCGGTTGGATTCACCCCTCCACTTT. The encoded protein is CASSQDGGARLDSPLHF.